These T cell receptor beta chains were read from a single sample in a study of control samples from healthy donors and cancer patients. Libraries were prepared by immunoSEQ multiplex PCR; TCRdb keeps only in-frame clonotypes and omits some of them. The sample shows about 140,000 clones, roughly 92% of them seen only once. The sample was blood. These receptors were collected from a man in his forties in good health. Each CDR3 is given with its conserved first and last residue. D genes are given only for firm matches. Clone size appears in some rows only: once, few, many, or a class for an expanded clone.

clone size: NA
J gene: TRBJ2-3
V gene: TRBV6-2/TRBV6-3
D gene: TRBD2
CDR3 protein: CASSYKRESTDTQYF
CDR3 DNA: TGTGCCAGCAGTTACAAGCGGGAGAGCACAGATACGCAGTATTTT

clone size: NA
J gene: TRBJ2-2
V gene: TRBV5-1
D gene: NA
CDR3 protein: CASSLVQGYTGELFF
CDR3 DNA: TGCGCCAGCAGCTTGGTTCAGGGATACACCGGGGAGCTGTTTTTT

clone size: once
J gene: TRBJ1-3
V gene: TRBV28
D gene: NA
CDR3 protein: CASSIDRSSGNTIYF
CDR3 DNA: TGTGCCAGCAGTATCGACCGGAGCTCTGGAAACACCATATATTTT

clone size: NA
J gene: TRBJ1-3
V gene: TRBV6-5
D gene: NA
CDR3 protein: CASTRKPTGNTIYF
CDR3 DNA: TGTGCCAGCACCCGCAAACCCACTGGAAACACCATATATTTT

clone size: NA
J gene: TRBJ2-1
V gene: TRBV7-2
D gene: TRBD2
CDR3 protein: CASRRRLAGGLSSYNEQFF
CDR3 DNA: TGTGCCAGCAGGCGACGACTAGCGGGGGGCCTAAGCTCCTACAATGAGCAGTTCTTC

clone size: NA
J gene: TRBJ2-3
V gene: TRBV5-8
D gene: NA
CDR3 protein: CASSLRSTDTQYF
CDR3 DNA: TGTGCCAGCAGCTTGAGGAGCACAGATACGCAGTATTTT

clone size: NA
J gene: TRBJ1-2
V gene: TRBV19
D gene: NA
CDR3 protein: CASSRGIINYGYTF
CDR3 DNA: TGTGCCAGTTCCCGGGGAATTATTAACTATGGCTACACCTTC

clone size: few
J gene: TRBJ1-1
V gene: TRBV6-2/TRBV6-3
D gene: NA
CDR3 protein: CASSYILDGDTEAFF
CDR3 DNA: TGTGCCAGCAGTTACATTCTTGACGGGGACACTGAAGCTTTCTTT

clone size: NA
J gene: TRBJ1-6
V gene: TRBV4-2
D gene: NA
CDR3 protein: CASSQDMAGGDSPLHF
CDR3 DNA: TGTGCCAGCAGCCAAGATATGGCAGGAGGGGACTCACCCCTCCACTTT

clone size: NA
J gene: TRBJ2-1
V gene: TRBV6-1
D gene: NA
CDR3 protein: CASSAKSSIRDNEQFF
CDR3 DNA: TGTGCCAGCAGTGCCAAATCTAGCATCCGGGACAATGAGCAGTTCTTC

clone size: NA
J gene: TRBJ1-1
V gene: TRBV9
D gene: NA
CDR3 protein: CASSVEVQATFTEAFF
CDR3 DNA: TGTGCCAGCAGCGTAGAGGTCCAGGCCACCTTCACTGAAGCTTTCTTT

clone size: NA
J gene: TRBJ1-2
V gene: TRBV4-2
D gene: NA
CDR3 protein: CASSQDRTDGYTF
CDR3 DNA: TGTGCCAGCAGCCAAGACCGGACAGATGGCTACACCTTC

clone size: NA
J gene: TRBJ2-3
V gene: TRBV6-2/TRBV6-3
D gene: TRBD2
CDR3 protein: CASSSGTRTDTQYF
CDR3 DNA: TGTGCCAGCAGTTCCGGGACTAGGACAGATACGCAGTATTTT

clone size: NA
J gene: TRBJ2-2
V gene: TRBV6-6
D gene: TRBD1
CDR3 protein: CASSNTGTGGSGELFF
CDR3 DNA: TGTGCCAGCAGTAACACCGGGACAGGGGGCTCCGGGGAGCTGTTTTTT

clone size: NA
J gene: TRBJ2-1
V gene: TRBV19
D gene: TRBD1
CDR3 protein: CASSHGTGGYNEQFF
CDR3 DNA: TGTGCCAGTAGCCACGGGACAGGGGGCTACAATGAGCAGTTCTTC

clone size: NA
J gene: TRBJ1-1
V gene: TRBV18
D gene: NA
CDR3 protein: CASSPPSGGVGTEAFF
CDR3 DNA: TGTGCCAGCTCACCCCCTTCGGGCGGGGTTGGCACTGAAGCTTTCTTT

clone size: NA
J gene: TRBJ2-6
V gene: TRBV12-5
D gene: NA
CDR3 protein: CASGLRSSSGANVLTF
CDR3 DNA: TGTGCTAGTGGTTTGCGGTCGAGCTCTGGGGCCAACGTCCTGACTTTC

clone size: NA
J gene: TRBJ1-4
V gene: TRBV28
D gene: NA
CDR3 protein: CASSFNEKLFF
CDR3 DNA: TGTGCCAGCAGTTTTAATGAAAAACTGTTTTTT

clone size: once
J gene: TRBJ1-4
V gene: TRBV5-4
D gene: TRBD1
CDR3 protein: CASSLGGQGEEKLFF
CDR3 DNA: TGTGCCAGCAGCTTGGGGGGACAGGGGGAGGAAAAACTGTTTTTT

clone size: few
J gene: TRBJ2-1
V gene: TRBV5-4
D gene: TRBD1
CDR3 protein: CASSRPGTGAYNEQFF
CDR3 DNA: TGTGCCAGCAGCCGCCCCGGGACAGGGGCCTACAATGAGCAGTTCTTC

clone size: NA
J gene: TRBJ1-2
V gene: TRBV20-1
D gene: NA
CDR3 protein: CSASGQSRGVNGYTF
CDR3 DNA: TGCAGTGCTAGTGGGCAATCGAGGGGGGTTAATGGCTACACCTTC

clone size: once
J gene: TRBJ1-1
V gene: TRBV2
D gene: NA
CDR3 protein: CASRADRNTEAFF
CDR3 DNA: TGTGCCAGCAGGGCTGACAGGAACACTGAAGCTTTCTTT

clone size: NA
J gene: TRBJ2-7
V gene: TRBV5-1
D gene: TRBD1
CDR3 protein: CASKSWDRGLSEQYF
CDR3 DNA: TGCGCCAGCAAGAGTTGGGACAGGGGACTCTCCGAGCAGTACTTC

clone size: once
J gene: TRBJ2-2
V gene: TRBV6-5
D gene: NA
CDR3 protein: CASRVTGNTGELFF
CDR3 DNA: TGTGCCAGCAGGGTGACAGGGAACACCGGGGAGCTGTTTTTT

clone size: NA
J gene: TRBJ2-1
V gene: TRBV25-1
D gene: NA
CDR3 protein: CASTGLGRTNEQFF
CDR3 DNA: TGTGCCAGCACCGGACTGGGACGGACCAATGAGCAGTTCTTC

clone size: NA
J gene: TRBJ1-1
V gene: TRBV29-1
D gene: NA
CDR3 protein: CSVVPGATEAFF
CDR3 DNA: TGCAGCGTTGTTCCTGGGGCCACTGAAGCTTTCTTT

clone size: NA
J gene: TRBJ1-5
V gene: TRBV11-2
D gene: NA
CDR3 protein: CASSPRPTGQPQHF
CDR3 DNA: TGTGCCAGCAGCCCCCGACCGACAGGTCAGCCCCAGCATTTT

clone size: NA
J gene: TRBJ1-1
V gene: TRBV29-1
D gene: TRBD1
CDR3 protein: CSVDRDTTEAFF
CDR3 DNA: TGCAGCGTAGACAGGGATACCACTGAAGCTTTCTTT

clone size: NA
J gene: TRBJ2-1
V gene: TRBV4-2
D gene: NA
CDR3 protein: CASSQAAQANEQFF
CDR3 DNA: TGTGCCAGCAGCCAAGCGGCACAGGCCAATGAGCAGTTCTTC

clone size: NA
J gene: TRBJ2-1
V gene: TRBV6-6
D gene: TRBD1
CDR3 protein: CASTKTGTGFYNEQFF
CDR3 DNA: TGTGCCAGCACCAAAACCGGGACAGGGTTTTACAATGAGCAGTTCTTC

clone size: NA
J gene: TRBJ1-1
V gene: TRBV4-1
D gene: NA
CDR3 protein: CASSLGPQRTEAFF
CDR3 DNA: TGCGCCAGCAGCCTGGGGCCGCAGCGGACTGAAGCTTTCTTT

clone size: few
J gene: TRBJ2-4
V gene: TRBV6-4
D gene: TRBD2
CDR3 protein: CASSDSIASGGLAKNIQYF
CDR3 DNA: TGTGCCAGCAGTGACTCGATTGCTAGCGGGGGGCTAGCCAAAAACATTCAGTACTTC

clone size: NA
J gene: TRBJ2-3
V gene: TRBV27
D gene: NA
CDR3 protein: CASSHPSGPSTDTQYF
CDR3 DNA: TGTGCCAGCAGTCACCCGAGCGGGCCTAGCACAGATACGCAGTATTTT